One and the same sample provided the 16 T cell receptor beta chains below, sequenced in a study of identical twins. TCRdb passed the 5' RACE reads through MiXCR, listing each CDR3 protein once. This table has hundreds of thousands of distinct CDR3 sequences, about 7.1% appearing once. The sample also formed part of further work on yellow fever vaccine responses in identical twins.

The sample taken for sequencing was PBMCs. The receptors originated from a woman younger than 30 in good health.

This clonotype has a count of ten or more. The rearrangement uses TRBV5-1 and TRBJ1-6, with D uncertain. The CDR3 covers 16 residues. The V gene's germline CDR1 is SGHRS and CDR2 YFSETQ. V lost 0 bases and J 9 bases, leaving 16 bases between the germline ends. The CDR3 protein is CASSLGQPGSGSPLHF. The CDR3 DNA is TGCGCCAGCAGCTTGGGCCAGCCGGGATCGGGTTCACCCCTCCACTTT.

The chain recombines TRBV6-5 with TRBJ2-3; possibly TRBD1 or TRBD2 for D (5 bases each). The V and J ends lost 0 bases and 2 bases respectively, with 12 bases between them. The CDR3 runs to 16 residues. Germline V CDR1 and CDR2: MNHEY, SVGAGI. CDR3 region: CASSYSTAGTTDTQYF. The CDR3 DNA follows: TGTGCCAGCAGTTACTCGACAGCAGGGACCACAGATACGCAGTATTTT.

The rearrangement uses TRBV7-2 and TRBJ2-5; D perhaps matches TRBD1 (5 bases). This CDR3 is 15 amino acids long. Germline CDR1 reads SGHTA; CDR2 reads FQGNSA. V lost 6 bases and J lost 4, with 18 bases in between. The CDR3 region has the DNA TGTGCCAGCAGGGCGGAACCGACAGCCGTAGAGACCCAGTACTTC. This translates into CASRAEPTAVETQYF.

This clonotype was counted many times. The chain carries TRBV28 and TRBJ2-7; 7 bases agree with TRBD1. V was pared by 6 bases and J by 3 bases, with 14 bases of the junction left unmatched. This CDR3 region has 16 residues. The germline V gene has CDR1 MDHEN and CDR2 SYDVKM. CDR3 DNA sequence: TGTGCCAGCAGCACATCCGGGACAGCCGGACTCTACGAGCAGTACGTC. It encodes CASSTSGTAGLYEQYV.

This clonotype was seen more than once but under ten times. The V and J genes are TRBV3-1 and TRBJ1-2; no reliable D call. CDR1 is LGHDT and CDR2 is YNNKEL in the germline V gene (reference sequence). The CDR3 totals 14 residues. Trimming removed 0 bases from V and 1 base from J, with 6 bases in between. Here the CDR3 reads CASSQEAGNYGYTF. In nucleotides, the CDR3 is TGTGCCAGCAGCCAAGAAGCGGGTAACTATGGCTACACCTTC.

The rearrangement links TRBV3-1 to TRBJ2-7; unclear D gene. CDR3 size: 14 residues. V was shortened by 0 bases and J by 2 bases, with 8 bases between the two germline ends. CDR1 and CDR2 from the germline V gene are LGHDT and YNNKEL (reference sequence). The CDR3 loop is CASSQDGSPYEQYV. CDR3 coding DNA: TGTGCCAGCAGCCAAGATGGCAGTCCCTACGAGCAGTACGTC.

This clonotype occurred a few times. The chain carries TRBV9 and TRBJ2-1, with 7 nucleotides matching TRBD1. V lost 4 bases, J lost 8 bases, and 12 bases stayed unmatched. Germline loops: CDR1 SGDLS, CDR2 YYNGEE. This CDR3 is built from 15 residues. CDR3 loop: CASSPPAKQGYEQFF. DNA of the CDR3: TGTGCCAGCAGCCCCCCCGCCAAACAGGGGTATGAGCAGTTCTTC.

This clonotype came up once. The genes are TRBV5-1 and TRBJ2-1; a possible D gene is TRBD2 (5 bases). CDR3 length: 14 amino acids. Germline V gene sequence: CDR1 SGHRS, CDR2 YFSETQ. The V end lost 2 bases, the J end lost 4 bases, and 10 bases lay between the germline ends. The chain's CDR3 is CASSFRSGYNEQFF. The CDR3 DNA sequence: TGCGCCAGCAGCTTTCGGAGCGGTTACAATGAGCAGTTCTTC.

This clonotype was seen at least ten times. The gene calls are TRBV29-1 and TRBJ2-7; 9 bases agree with TRBD2. CDR1 is SQVTM, CDR2 ANQGSEA, per germline. J lost 12 bases, V lost 5 bases, and 14 bases had no gene match. The CDR3 is made up of 13 amino acids. CDR3 sequence reads: CSVTGTSPMTRYF. In DNA, the CDR3 is TGCAGCGTTACTGGGACTAGCCCTATGACTCGGTACTTC.

This chain joins TRBV20-1 and TRBJ1-1; 7 positions agree with TRBD1. The CDR3 length is 12 residues. The V gene's germline CDR1 is DFQATT and CDR2 SNEGSKA (reference sequence). With 6 bases clipped from V and 3 bases from J, the junction kept 4 bases outside the gene matches. The CDR3, as DNA: TGCAGTGCAGCAGACAGGGACACTGAAGCTTTCTTT. This codes for CSAADRDTEAFF.

The DNA for the CDR3 is TGTGCCATCAGTGACAGACAGCTTGCCCTCACAGATACGCAGTATTTT. It yields the protein CAISDRQLALTDTQYF. The chain is built from TRBV10-3 and TRBJ2-3; the D gene is possibly TRBD1 (5 bases). Looked up from germline, CDR1 is ENHRY and CDR2 is SYGVKD. This CDR3 has 16 amino acids. Between the trimmed V and J ends, which lost 3 bases and 2 bases, there was a span of 15 bases.

At least ten counts were recorded for this clonotype. J is TRBJ1-2 and V is TRBV28, with a tentative D call TRBD1 (5 bases). Germline V gene lookup returns CDR1 MDHEN and CDR2 SYDVKM. The V and J ends lost 2 bases and 7 bases respectively, with 8 bases between them. The CDR3 contains 12 residues. The CDR3 DNA follows: TGTGCCAGCAGTTTAGTCGGGGCTGGCTACACCTTC. This codes for CASSLVGAGYTF.

This clonotype was observed a handful of times. The chain is built from TRBV6-5 and TRBJ2-1, with no clear D. CDR1 MNHEY and CDR2 SVGAGI come from the germline V gene. V was trimmed by 4 bases and J by 7 bases, leaving 11 bases between them. This CDR3 is 13 amino acids long. Here the CDR3 reads CASSFQNFNEQFF. The CDR3, as DNA: TGTGCCAGCAGTTTCCAAAACTTTAATGAGCAGTTCTTC.

This clonotype was seen more than once but under ten times. The chain has TRBV7-2 and TRBJ2-3; TRBD2 matches 7 bases. In germline, CDR1 is SGHTA, CDR2 FQGNSA. CDR3 length: 15 amino acids. Trimming took 5 bases from V and 8 from J; bases not matched to a gene: 13. The CDR3 protein is CASSLVGTTLGTQYF. In DNA form, the CDR3 reads TGTGCCAGCAGCCTTGTTGGGACTACCCTCGGTACGCAGTATTTT.

In this sample, this clonotype turned up many times. This chain links TRBV5-6 with TRBJ2-7; TRBD1 aligns across 8 bases. Unmatched junction bases numbered 7, after V lost 2 bases and J lost 0 bases. In germline, CDR1 is SGHDT, CDR2 YYEEEE. The CDR3 totals 16 residues. CDR3 sequence reads: CASSFGLDRASYEQYV. Here the CDR3 DNA reads TGTGCCAGCAGCTTTGGGTTGGACAGGGCCTCCTACGAGCAGTACGTC.

V is TRBV15 and J is TRBJ2-1, with D unresolved. Germline lookup yields CDR1 LNHNV and CDR2 YYDKDF (reference sequence). Trimming removed 0 bases at V and 7 bases at J, with 13 bases between. CDR3 length: 15 amino acids. The chain's CDR3 is CATSRDLALANEQFF. CDR3 nucleotides: TGTGCCACCAGCAGAGATTTGGCGTTGGCGAATGAGCAGTTCTTC.